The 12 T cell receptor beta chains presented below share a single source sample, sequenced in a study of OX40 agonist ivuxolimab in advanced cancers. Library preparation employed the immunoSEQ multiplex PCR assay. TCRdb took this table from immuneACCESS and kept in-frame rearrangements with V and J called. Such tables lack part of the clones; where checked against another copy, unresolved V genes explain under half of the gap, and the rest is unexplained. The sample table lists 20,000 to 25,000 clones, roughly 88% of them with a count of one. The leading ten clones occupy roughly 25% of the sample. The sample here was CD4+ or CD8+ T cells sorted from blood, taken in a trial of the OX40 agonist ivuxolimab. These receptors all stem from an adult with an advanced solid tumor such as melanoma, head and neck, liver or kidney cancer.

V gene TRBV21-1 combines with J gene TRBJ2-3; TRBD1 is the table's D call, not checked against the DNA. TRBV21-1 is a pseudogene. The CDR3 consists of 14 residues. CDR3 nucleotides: TGTGCCAGCAGCAACGGACAGGGGGGTTATACGCAGTATTTT. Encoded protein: CASSNGQGGYTQYF.

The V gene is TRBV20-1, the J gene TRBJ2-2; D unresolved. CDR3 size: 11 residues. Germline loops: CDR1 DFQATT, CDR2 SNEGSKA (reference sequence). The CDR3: CSVLLAGELFF. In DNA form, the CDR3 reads TGCAGCGTCTTATTGGCCGGGGAGCTGTTTTTT.

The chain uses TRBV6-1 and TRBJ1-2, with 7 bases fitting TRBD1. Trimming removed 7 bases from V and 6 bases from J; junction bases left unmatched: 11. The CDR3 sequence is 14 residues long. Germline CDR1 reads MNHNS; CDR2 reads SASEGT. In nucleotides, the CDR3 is TGTGCCAGCAAGAGAACAGGGGAGGTCGATGGCTACACCTTC. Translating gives CASKRTGEVDGYTF.

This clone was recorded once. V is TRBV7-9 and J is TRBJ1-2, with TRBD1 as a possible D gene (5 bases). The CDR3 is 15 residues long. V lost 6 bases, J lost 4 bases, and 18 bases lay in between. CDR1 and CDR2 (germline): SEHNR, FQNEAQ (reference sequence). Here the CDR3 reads CASSQGRTGLYGYTF. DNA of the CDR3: TGTGCCAGCAGTCAAGGCCGGACGGGACTCTATGGCTACACCTTC. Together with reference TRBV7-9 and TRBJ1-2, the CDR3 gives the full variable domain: DTGVSQNPRHKITKRGQNVTFRCDPISEHNRLYWYRQTLGQGPEFLTYFQNEAQLEKSRLLSDRFSAERPKGSFSTLEIQRTEQGDSAMYLCASSQGRTGLYGYTFGSGTRLTVV.

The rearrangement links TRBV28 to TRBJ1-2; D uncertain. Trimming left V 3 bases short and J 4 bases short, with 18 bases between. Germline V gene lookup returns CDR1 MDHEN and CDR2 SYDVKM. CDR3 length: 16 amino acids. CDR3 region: CASSFRGSPRAYGYTF. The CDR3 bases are TGTGCCAGCAGTTTCCGAGGCAGCCCACGAGCCTATGGCTACACCTTC.

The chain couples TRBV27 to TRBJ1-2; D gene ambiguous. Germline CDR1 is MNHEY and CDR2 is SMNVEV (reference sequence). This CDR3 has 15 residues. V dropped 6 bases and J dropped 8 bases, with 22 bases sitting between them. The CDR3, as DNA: TGTGCCAGCAGGACCGACGGAGGCCGAGGGAGCGGCTACACCTTC. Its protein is CASRTDGGRGSGYTF.

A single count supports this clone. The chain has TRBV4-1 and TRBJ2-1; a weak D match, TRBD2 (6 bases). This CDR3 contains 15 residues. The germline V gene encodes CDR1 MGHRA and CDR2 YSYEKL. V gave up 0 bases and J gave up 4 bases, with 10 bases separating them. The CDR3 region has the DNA TGCGCCAGCAGCCAAGATTCCGGGAGTTACAATGAGCAGTTCTTC. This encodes CASSQDSGSYNEQFF.

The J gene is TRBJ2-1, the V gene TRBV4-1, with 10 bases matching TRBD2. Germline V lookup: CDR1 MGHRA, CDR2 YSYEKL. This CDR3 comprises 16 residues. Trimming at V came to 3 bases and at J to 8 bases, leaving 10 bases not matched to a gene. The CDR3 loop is CASSHVGTSALHEQFF. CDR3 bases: TGCGCCAGCAGCCATGTCGGGACTAGCGCCTTACATGAGCAGTTCTTC.

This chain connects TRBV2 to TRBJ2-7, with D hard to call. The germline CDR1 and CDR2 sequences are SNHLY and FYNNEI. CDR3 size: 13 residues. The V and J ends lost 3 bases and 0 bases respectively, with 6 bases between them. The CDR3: CASSDFSSYEQYF. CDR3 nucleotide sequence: TGTGCCAGCAGTGACTTCAGCTCCTACGAGCAGTACTTC.

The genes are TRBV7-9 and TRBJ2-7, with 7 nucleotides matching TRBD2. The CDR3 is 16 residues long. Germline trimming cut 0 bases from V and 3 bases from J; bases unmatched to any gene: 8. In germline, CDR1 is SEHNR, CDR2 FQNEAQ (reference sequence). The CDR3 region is CASSLAAAGTYYEQYF. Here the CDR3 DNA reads TGTGCCAGCAGCTTAGCAGCAGCGGGGACTTACTACGAGCAGTACTTC.

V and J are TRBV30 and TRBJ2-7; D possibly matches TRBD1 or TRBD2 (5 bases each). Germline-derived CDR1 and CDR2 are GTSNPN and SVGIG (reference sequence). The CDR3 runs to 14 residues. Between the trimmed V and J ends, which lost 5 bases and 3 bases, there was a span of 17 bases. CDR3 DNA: TGTGCCTGGGCCGGGACCGAAACAAACTACGAGCAGTACTTC. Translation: CAWAGTETNYEQYF.

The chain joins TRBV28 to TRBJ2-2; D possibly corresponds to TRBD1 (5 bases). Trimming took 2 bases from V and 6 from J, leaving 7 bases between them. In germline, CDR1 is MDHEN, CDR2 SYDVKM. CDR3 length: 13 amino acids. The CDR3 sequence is CASSLVGAGELFF. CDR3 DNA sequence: TGTGCCAGCAGTTTAGTAGGGGCCGGGGAGCTGTTTTTT.